A single sample is the source of the 17 T cell receptor beta chains below, sequenced in a study of T-cell memory formation after mild COVID-19. Each CDR3 protein is one row after TCRdb ran MiXCR on the 5' RACE reads. The sample has roughly 400,000 distinct CDR3 sequences, approximately 24% seen once. The sequenced sample was PBMCs or a T cell subset sorted from them (not recorded which). Receptors were obtained from an adult woman who had mild COVID-19 (a few samples of this study predate the infection). Cell type and time point are not known.

With respect to this clonotype: A junction end diverges from the germline sequence, so it may reflect a read error. The chain joins TRBV2 to TRBJ2-2; 8 positions agree with TRBD2. The CDR3 runs 17 residues. Germline assignment: CDR1 SNHLY and CDR2 FYNNEI. The CDR3 region is CASSGRNGRDPTGELFF. CDR3 coding DNA: TGTGCCAGCAGTGGAAGGAACGGGAGGGACCCCACCGGTGAGCTGTTTTTT.

The chain joins TRBV6-1 to TRBJ1-1; D is possibly TRBD1 (5 bases). The V gene's germline CDR1 is MNHNS and CDR2 SASEGT. There are 9 residues in the CDR3. CDR3 sequence (DNA): TGTAACATCTTCGGGGGAGCTTTCTTT. Its protein is CNIFGGAFF.

V gene TRBV30 combines with J gene TRBJ1-1; D remains unclear. Germline assignment: CDR1 GTSNPN and CDR2 SVGIG (reference sequence). Trimming took 3 bases from V and 0 from J, leaving 11 bases between them. The CDR3 spans 14 residues. In DNA, the CDR3 is TGTGCCTGGAGGAAACGGGGATTGAACACTGAAGCTTTCTTT. This encodes CAWRKRGLNTEAFF.

This clonotype was seen a few times. The rearrangement links TRBV20-1 to TRBJ1-1; no clear D. V lost 2 bases to trimming and J lost 1 base, with 17 bases between them. There are 16 residues in the CDR3. Germline-derived CDR1 and CDR2 are DFQATT and SNEGSKA (reference sequence). The CDR3 region has the DNA TGCAGTGCTAGAACTCCTCGCGGGGTTACGAACACTGAAGCTTTCTTT. It translates to CSARTPRGVTNTEAFF.

CDR3 residues: CATGGPSTDTQYF. The CDR3 DNA follows: TGTGCCACCGGAGGGCCTAGCACAGATACGCAGTATTTT. This rearrangement joins TRBV24-1 to TRBJ2-3; a possible D gene is TRBD2 (6 bases). V was clipped by 9 bases and J by 0 bases, with 9 bases between them. Germline assignment: CDR1 KGHDR and CDR2 SFDVKD. There are 13 residues in the CDR3.

This clonotype was recorded many times. The J gene is TRBJ2-7, the V gene TRBV5-1, with TRBD2 matching over 7 bases. V dropped 5 bases and J dropped 7; count of bases not matched to a gene: 9. This CDR3 has 13 amino acids. Germline CDR1 is SGHRS and CDR2 is YFSETQ. The CDR3 spells CASSSSGSGEQYF. The CDR3, as DNA: TGCGCCAGCAGTTCTAGCGGCTCGGGGGAGCAGTACTTC.

The CDR3 here is CAWKTGLAGRAVINEQFF. In DNA form, the CDR3 reads TGTGCCTGGAAAACCGGACTAGCGGGACGGGCTGTTATCAATGAGCAGTTCTTC. V gene TRBV30 combines with J gene TRBJ2-1; 12 bases agree with TRBD2. V trimming: 4 bases; J trimming: 6 bases; junction bases outside the gene matches: 16. The CDR3 totals 18 residues. Germline assignment: CDR1 GTSNPN and CDR2 SVGIG (reference sequence).

This clonotype was counted between two and nine times. V usage is TRBV13 and J usage is TRBJ2-7, with D tentatively TRBD1 or TRBD2 (6 bases each). The CDR3 is 15 residues long. Germline values: CDR1 PRHDT, CDR2 FYEKMQ (reference sequence). The V and J ends lost 5 bases and 2 bases respectively, with 16 bases between them. CDR3 coding DNA: TGTGCCAGCAGCCCCTACGGGGGCTCTCCCTACGAGCAGTACTTC. Amino acids: CASSPYGGSPYEQYF. Full variable domain (missing parts from reference TRBV13 and TRBJ2-7): AAGVIQSPRHLIKEKRETATLKCYPIPRHDTVYWYQQGPGQDPQFLISFYEKMQSDKGSIPDRFSAQQFSDYHSELNMSSLELGDSALYFCASSPYGGSPYEQYFGPGTRLTVT.

The chain links TRBV5-1 to TRBJ1-1, with a weak D call TRBD1 (5 bases). Looked up from germline, CDR1 is SGHRS and CDR2 is YFSETQ. V was shortened by 3 bases and J by 0 bases, with 12 bases between the two germline ends. CDR3 length equals 15 residues. The chain's CDR3 is CASSSATEMNTEAFF. The CDR3 nucleotides are TGCGCCAGCAGCTCCGCGACAGAGATGAACACTGAAGCTTTCTTT.

The chain has TRBV7-9 and TRBJ1-2; 7 nucleotides match TRBD1. The J segment lost 10 bases and the V segment lost 4 bases, leaving 15 bases of the junction unmatched. There are 15 residues in the CDR3. The germline gives CDR1 SEHNR, CDR2 FQNEAQ (reference sequence). CDR3 DNA: TGTGCCAGCAGCTCCGCCCAGACAGGGCGGGTTTTCTACACCTTC. It specifies CASSSAQTGRVFYTF.

The chain has TRBV29-1 and TRBJ2-5, with 8 bases fitting TRBD1. Trimming at V came to 6 bases and at J to 2 bases, leaving 5 bases not matched to a gene. This CDR3 comprises 13 residues. CDR1 and CDR2 (germline): SQVTM, ANQGSEA. The chain's CDR3 is CSVLGTGQETQYF. In DNA form, the CDR3 reads TGCAGCGTCCTCGGGACAGGTCAAGAGACCCAGTACTTC.

This clonotype was recorded a few times. V and J are TRBV14 and TRBJ2-1, with 7 nucleotides matching TRBD2. CDR3 length equals 14 residues. J gave up 15 bases and V 4 bases, and 15 bases lay outside the gene matches. Germline-derived CDR1 and CDR2 are SGHDN and FVKESK. The CDR3 spells CASSLTTERDKGFF. In DNA, the CDR3 is TGTGCCAGCAGCCTAACGACGGAGCGGGATAAAGGGTTCTTC.

V is TRBV7-9 and J is TRBJ2-7; maybe TRBD2 (6 bases). The germline CDR1 and CDR2 sequences are SEHNR and FQNEAQ (reference sequence). The CDR3 contains 15 residues. The V gene lost 5 bases and the J gene lost 5 bases, with 19 bases spanning the gap. The CDR3 here is CASSSPTRGKDEQYF. CDR3 DNA: TGTGCCAGCAGCAGCCCGACGCGGGGTAAGGACGAGCAGTACTTC.

The V gene is TRBV30, the J gene TRBJ1-2, with D unresolved. The V end was cut by 1 base, the J end by 0 bases, with 12 bases between. The V gene's germline CDR1 is GTSNPN and CDR2 SVGIG (reference sequence). The CDR3 consists of 15 residues. CDR3 protein: CAWSEGSAPNYGYTF. The CDR3 nucleotides read TGTGCCTGGAGTGAGGGCAGCGCGCCTAACTATGGCTACACCTTC. Looking up the rest from reference TRBV30 and TRBJ1-2 gives the full variable domain: SQTIHQWPATLVQPVGSPLSLECTVEGTSNPNLYWYRQAAGRGLQLLFYSVGIGQISSEVPQNLSASRPQDRQFILSSKKLLLSDSGFYLCAWSEGSAPNYGYTFGSGTRLTVV.

The V and J genes are TRBV27 and TRBJ2-7, with 9 bases fitting TRBD1. There are 15 residues in the CDR3. The V gene end was trimmed by 6 bases and the J gene end by 0 bases; junction bases not matched to a gene: 6. The germline CDR1 and CDR2 sequences are MNHEY and SMNVEV (reference sequence). The CDR3 DNA sequence: TGTGCCAGCAGCCCCGGGACAGGGAGCTCCTACGAGCAGTACTTC. Its protein is CASSPGTGSSYEQYF.

The V call is TRBV9, the J call TRBJ1-5, with no clear D. The germline V and J ends were trimmed by 3 bases and 4 bases, with 8 bases remaining between them. In germline, CDR1 is SGDLS, CDR2 YYNGEE. This CDR3 spans 13 amino acids. CDR3 sequence (DNA): TGTGCCAGCAGCGGAGACCAGAATCAGCCCCAGCATTTT. Translating it yields CASSGDQNQPQHF. The whole variable domain, remainder taken from reference TRBV9 and TRBJ1-5, is DSGVTQTPKHLITATGQRVTLRCSPRSGDLSVYWYQQSLDQGLQFLIQYYNGEERAKGNILERFSAQQFPDLHSELNLSSLELGDSALYFCASSGDQNQPQHFGDGTRLSIL.

This clonotype was picked up a small number of times. The chain employs TRBV6-1 and TRBJ2-3, with TRBD2 matching 7 bases. Unmatched junction bases numbered 15, after V lost 8 bases and J lost 4 bases. Germline V gene data show CDR1 as MNHNS and CDR2 as SASEGT. The CDR3 loop spans 16 amino acids. The CDR3 DNA follows: TGTGCCAGCGGGCCGTCGGCGGGAGCAGGCGCAGATACGCAGTATTTT. This gives the protein CASGPSAGAGADTQYF.